This T cell receptor beta chain was captured by sequencing in a study of CD8 T cells in ankylosing spondylitis. The CDR3 has 15 amino acids. V shed 5 bases and J shed 0 bases, with 11 bases lying between them. TCRdb called the 5' RACE reads again in MiXCR, with one record for every CDR3 protein. The sample shows about 140,000 distinct CDR3 sequences, 5.5% to 7.5% of them seen only once. The sample holds many counts of this clonotype. This rearrangement joins TRBV12-3 or TRBV12-4 to TRBJ2-1; D might be TRBD1 or TRBD2, each matching 5 bases. Sequencing used blood, either unsorted or a sorted T cell fraction (not recorded which). The TCR originated in a female donor with ankylosing spondylitis or in good health (not recorded which). This chain's CDR3 is CASSTGTVSYNEQFF. In DNA form, the CDR3 reads TGTGCCAGCAGTACCGGGACCGTCTCCTACAATGAGCAGTTCTTC.